A selection of T cell receptor beta chains follows, all from one sample in a study of early T cells in non-severe SARS-CoV-2 infection. A single record per CDR3 protein comes from TCRdb applying MiXCR to the 5' RACE reads. This table has around 26,000 distinct CDR3 sequences, 4% to 5% appearing once. Sequences were obtained from whole blood. The origin of the receptors is an adult who was a healthcare worker with PCR-confirmed SARS-CoV-2 infection or an uninfected control (not recorded which). Each CDR3 is given with its conserved first and last residue. The order of the fields is J gene, V gene, CDR3 protein.

J gene: TRBJ1-2
V gene: TRBV20-1
CDR3 protein: CSVETLANYGYTF

J gene: TRBJ2-1
V gene: TRBV12-3/TRBV12-4
CDR3 protein: CASSPQSYNEQFF

J gene: TRBJ2-3
V gene: TRBV5-1
CDR3 protein: CASSAARDRGYRQADTQYF

J gene: TRBJ2-7
V gene: TRBV2
CDR3 protein: CASSPSGRRGEQYF

J gene: TRBJ2-2
V gene: TRBV7-6
CDR3 protein: CASGQAGVRTGELFF

J gene: TRBJ2-7
V gene: TRBV2
CDR3 protein: CASRGGQF

J gene: TRBJ2-7
V gene: TRBV29-1
CDR3 protein: CSVVRVRENEQYF

J gene: TRBJ2-1
V gene: TRBV7-3
CDR3 protein: CASSPGTSGRWDNEQFF

J gene: TRBJ2-5
V gene: TRBV6-5
CDR3 protein: CASSKSRATQETQYF

J gene: TRBJ1-1
V gene: TRBV10-3
CDR3 protein: CAISENSEEAFF

J gene: TRBJ2-2
V gene: TRBV7-9
CDR3 protein: CASSPGQTTTGELFF

J gene: TRBJ1-6
V gene: TRBV6-2/TRBV6-3
CDR3 protein: CASSTPGTGVYRGSPLHF

J gene: TRBJ2-1
V gene: TRBV10-3
CDR3 protein: CAIKALGRDNEQFF

J gene: TRBJ2-1
V gene: TRBV7-9
CDR3 protein: CASSRREGLVALNEQFF

J gene: TRBJ1-5
V gene: TRBV18
CDR3 protein: CASSPQGAGVLEPQHF

J gene: TRBJ2-1
V gene: TRBV5-1
CDR3 protein: CASSLTGGRYYNEQFF

J gene: TRBJ1-1
V gene: TRBV29-1
CDR3 protein: CSAAVGLWNTEAFF

J gene: TRBJ1-5
V gene: TRBV19
CDR3 protein: CASRRDLVNSNQPQHF

J gene: TRBJ2-3
V gene: TRBV18
CDR3 protein: CASSPGQLGTDTQYF

J gene: TRBJ1-2
V gene: TRBV3-1
CDR3 protein: CASSNRDGRVYGYTF

J gene: TRBJ2-1
V gene: TRBV5-1
CDR3 protein: CASSVGTYNEQFF

J gene: TRBJ1-1
V gene: TRBV30
CDR3 protein: CAWKGWDTEAFF

J gene: TRBJ1-1
V gene: TRBV30
CDR3 protein: CAWSVPGGGNTEAFF

J gene: TRBJ1-2
V gene: TRBV18
CDR3 protein: CASSLGTGDGYTF

J gene: TRBJ2-2
V gene: TRBV2
CDR3 protein: CASKPFERVVTGELFF

J gene: TRBJ2-6
V gene: TRBV6-1
CDR3 protein: CASSASALSSGANVLTF

J gene: TRBJ2-7
V gene: TRBV18
CDR3 protein: CASSQLAGVYEQYF

J gene: TRBJ2-3
V gene: TRBV3-1
CDR3 protein: CASSQHRDSYTDTQYF

J gene: TRBJ2-3
V gene: TRBV7-8
CDR3 protein: CASSWTSGGSGTDTQYF

J gene: TRBJ2-7
V gene: TRBV11-2
CDR3 protein: CASRSYRDRPYEQYF

J gene: TRBJ2-7
V gene: TRBV5-1
CDR3 protein: CASATSTSYEQYF

J gene: TRBJ1-1
V gene: TRBV4-2
CDR3 protein: CASSQGQGVSITEAFF

J gene: TRBJ2-2
V gene: TRBV7-3
CDR3 protein: CASSLRGNTGELFF

J gene: TRBJ2-7
V gene: TRBV6-5
CDR3 protein: CASSYESSSYEQYF

J gene: TRBJ2-7
V gene: TRBV20-1
CDR3 protein: CSAREGSSYEQYF

J gene: TRBJ2-1
V gene: TRBV4-1
CDR3 protein: CASSGRVDSYNEQFF

J gene: TRBJ2-7
V gene: TRBV20-1
CDR3 protein: CSARDLGAGYEQYF

J gene: TRBJ2-1
V gene: TRBV11-2
CDR3 protein: CASSLGPEYNEQFF

J gene: TRBJ2-7
V gene: TRBV7-2
CDR3 protein: CASSFTRGEQYF

J gene: TRBJ2-1
V gene: TRBV6-6
CDR3 protein: CASRRASGDGNEQFF